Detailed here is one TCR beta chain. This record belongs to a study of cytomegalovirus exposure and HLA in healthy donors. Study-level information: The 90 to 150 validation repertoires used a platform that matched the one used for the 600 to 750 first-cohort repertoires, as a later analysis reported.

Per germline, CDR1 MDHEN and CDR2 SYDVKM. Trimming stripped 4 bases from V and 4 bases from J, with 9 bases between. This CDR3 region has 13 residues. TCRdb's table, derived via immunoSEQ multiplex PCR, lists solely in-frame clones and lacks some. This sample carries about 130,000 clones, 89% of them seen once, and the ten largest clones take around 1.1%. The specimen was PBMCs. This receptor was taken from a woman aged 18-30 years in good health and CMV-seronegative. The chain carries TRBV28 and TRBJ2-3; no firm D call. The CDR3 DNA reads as TGTGCCAGCAGTTCCTCTAGTTCAGATACGCAGTATTTT. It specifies CASSSSSSDTQYF.